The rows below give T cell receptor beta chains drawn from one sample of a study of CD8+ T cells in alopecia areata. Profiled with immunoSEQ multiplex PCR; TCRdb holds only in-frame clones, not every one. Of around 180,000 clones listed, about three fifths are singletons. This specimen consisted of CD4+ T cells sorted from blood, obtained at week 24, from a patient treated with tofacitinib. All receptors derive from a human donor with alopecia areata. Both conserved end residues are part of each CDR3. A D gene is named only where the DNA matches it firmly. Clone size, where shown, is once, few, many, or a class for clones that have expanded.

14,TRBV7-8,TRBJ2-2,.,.,CASSFRVNTGELFF,TGTGCCAGCAGCTTTAGGGTGAACACCGGGGAGCTGTTTTTT
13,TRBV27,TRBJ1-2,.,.,CASSLGVGYGYTF,TGTGCCAGCAGTTTAGGTGTTGGGTATGGCTACACCTTC
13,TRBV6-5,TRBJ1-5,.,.,CASSGGLLQPQHF,TGTGCCAGCTCTGGGGGCTTGCTTCAGCCCCAGCATTTT
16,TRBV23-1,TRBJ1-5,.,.,CASSQSARDSNQPQHF,TGCGCCAGCAGTCAATCGGCCAGAGATAGCAATCAGCCCCAGCATTTT
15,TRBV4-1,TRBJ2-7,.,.,CASSQVNRGDYEQYF,TGCGCCAGCAGCCAAGTAAATCGCGGGGACTACGAGCAGTACTTC
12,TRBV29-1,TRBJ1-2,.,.,CSVVDSNYGYTF,TGCAGCGTTGTCGACAGCAACTATGGCTACACCTTC
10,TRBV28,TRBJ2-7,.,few,CASGDYEQYF,TGTGCCAGCGGAGACTACGAGCAGTACTTC
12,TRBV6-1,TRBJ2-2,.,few,CASSSLDKKLFF,TGTGCCAGCAGTTCTCTCGACAAGAAGCTGTTTTTT
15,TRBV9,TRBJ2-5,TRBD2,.,CASNIAGAYQETQYF,TGTGCCAGCAACATAGCGGGGGCCTACCAAGAGACCCAGTACTTC
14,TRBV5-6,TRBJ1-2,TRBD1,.,CASSPWTGFYGYTF,TGTGCCAGCAGCCCCTGGACAGGGTTCTATGGCTACACCTTC
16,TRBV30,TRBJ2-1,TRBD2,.,CAGGRGGQVSYNEQFF,TGTGCCGGCGGACGGGGGGGCCAGGTATCCTACAATGAGCAGTTCTTC
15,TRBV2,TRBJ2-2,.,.,CASSEETPNTGELFF,TGTGCCAGCAGTGAAGAGACTCCAAACACCGGGGAGCTGTTTTTT
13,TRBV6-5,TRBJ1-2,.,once,CASAVGEGQGYTF,TGTGCCAGCGCCGTGGGGGAGGGTCAGGGCTACACCTTC
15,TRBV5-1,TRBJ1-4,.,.,CASSLEGTATAKLFF,TGCGCCAGCAGCTTGGAAGGGACGGCGACAGCAAAACTGTTTTTT
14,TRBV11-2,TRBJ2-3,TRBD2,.,CASSFVAGTATQYF,TGTGCCAGCAGCTTTGTAGCGGGGACCGCAACGCAGTATTTT
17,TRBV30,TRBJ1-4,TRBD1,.,CASGPGQGFATNEKLFF,TGTGCCTCGGGTCCGGGACAGGGCTTTGCAACTAATGAAAAACTGTTTTTT
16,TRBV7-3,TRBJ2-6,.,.,CASSLGSGTGANVLTF,TGTGCCAGCAGCTTAGGGTCCGGGACCGGGGCCAACGTCCTGACTTTC
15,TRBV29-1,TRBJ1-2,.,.,CSVGVGGSYNYGYTF,TGCAGCGTTGGAGTAGGCGGGTCCTATAACTATGGCTACACCTTC
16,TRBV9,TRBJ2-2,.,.,CASSVGATTNTGELFF,TGTGCCAGCAGCGTAGGGGCTACCACGAACACCGGGGAGCTGTTTTTT
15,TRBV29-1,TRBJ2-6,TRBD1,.,CSVGSDRAGANVLTF,TGCAGCGTTGGGAGTGACAGGGCTGGGGCCAACGTCCTGACTTTC
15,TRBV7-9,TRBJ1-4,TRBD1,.,CASSVRTGKNEKLFF,TGTGCCAGCAGCGTACGGACAGGAAAAAATGAAAAACTGTTTTTT
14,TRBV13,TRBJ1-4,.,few,CASSLRTANEKLFF,TGTGCCAGCAGCCTACGGACAGCTAATGAAAAACTGTTTTTT
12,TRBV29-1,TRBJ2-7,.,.,CSVEDPGYEQYF,TGCAGCGTTGAAGATCCAGGCTACGAGCAGTACTTC
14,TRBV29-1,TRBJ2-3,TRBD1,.,CSGRGSTGTDTQYF,TGCAGCGGCCGGGGATCGACAGGGACGGATACGCAGTATTTT
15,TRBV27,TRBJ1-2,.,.,CASRAQGGQNYGYTF,TGTGCCAGCAGGGCCCAGGGCGGGCAGAACTATGGCTACACCTTC
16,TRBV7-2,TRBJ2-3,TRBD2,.,CASSPQLAGEGRKQYF,TGTGCCAGCAGCCCCCAGCTAGCGGGGGAAGGTAGAAAGCAGTATTTT
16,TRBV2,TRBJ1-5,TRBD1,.,CASSAQGDRANQPQHF,TGTGCCAGCAGCGCCCAGGGGGACAGGGCCAATCAGCCCCAGCATTTT
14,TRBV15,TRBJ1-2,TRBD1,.,CATSRDQGADGYTF,TGTGCCACCAGCAGAGATCAGGGGGCGGATGGCTACACCTTC
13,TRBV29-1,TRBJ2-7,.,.,CSVGSGAGGEQYF,TGCAGCGTTGGTTCGGGGGCAGGGGGCGAGCAGTACTTC
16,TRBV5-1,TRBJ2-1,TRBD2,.,CASSRTPSGGMDEQFF,TGCGCCAGCAGCCGCACCCCTAGCGGGGGGATGGATGAGCAGTTCTTC
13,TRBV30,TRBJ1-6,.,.,CAWTWDINSPLHF,TGTGCCTGGACTTGGGACATTAATTCACCCCTCCACTTT
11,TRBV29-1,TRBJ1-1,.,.,CSVGAAEKAFF,TGCAGCGTTGGGGCTGCCGAGAAGGCTTTCTTT
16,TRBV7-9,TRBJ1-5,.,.,CASSSSGGRGDQPQHF,TGTGCCAGCAGCTCCTCGGGGGGCCGGGGCGATCAGCCCCAGCATTTT
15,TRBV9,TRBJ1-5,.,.,CASSGGGERDQPQHF,TGTGCCAGCAGCGGAGGAGGAGAAAGGGATCAGCCCCAGCATTTT
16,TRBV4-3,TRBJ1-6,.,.,CASSQVLSFYNSPLHF,TGCGCCAGCAGCCAAGTTTTGTCTTTTTATAATTCACCCCTCCACTTT
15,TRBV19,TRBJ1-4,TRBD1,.,CASEDPGQLFEKLFF,TGTGCCAGTGAAGATCCGGGACAGCTTTTCGAAAAACTGTTTTTT
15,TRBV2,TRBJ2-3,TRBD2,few,CASSERSGDTDTQYF,TGTGCCAGCAGTGAACGAAGCGGGGACACAGATACGCAGTATTTT
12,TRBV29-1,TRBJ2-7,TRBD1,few,CSVGQRNYEQYF,TGCAGCGTGGGACAGAGAAATTACGAGCAGTACTTC
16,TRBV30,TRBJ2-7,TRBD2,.,CAWSVRRSAGLYEQYF,TGTGCCTGGAGTGTACGCCGATCAGCGGGGCTCTACGAGCAGTACTTC
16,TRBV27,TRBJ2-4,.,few,CASSFNDQIAKNIQYF,TGTGCCAGCAGTTTTAATGACCAAATAGCCAAAAACATTCAGTACTTC
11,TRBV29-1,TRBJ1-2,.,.,CSVAGEYGYTF,TGCAGCGTTGCGGGTGAATATGGCTACACCTTC
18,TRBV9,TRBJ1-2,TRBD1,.,CASSPTPTGTGTNYGYTF,TGTGCCAGCAGCCCAACGCCCACCGGGACAGGTACAAACTATGGCTACACCTTC